The 18 T cell receptor beta chains given below trace back to one sample, sequenced in a study of cytotoxic CD8 clonotypes in ibrutinib-treated CLL. The assay was immunoSEQ multiplex PCR, and TCRdb's table has in-frame clones only and misses some. Seen here are about 160,000 clones, around 84% observed once, and the top ten hold about 2%. The source was PBMCs, collected after 12 months of ibrutinib treatment. These receptors came from a human donor with chronic lymphocytic leukemia.

The chain couples TRBV28 to TRBJ2-7; no clear D. The germline V gene has CDR1 MDHEN and CDR2 SYDVKM. The CDR3 contains 12 residues. Trimming removed 1 base from V and 4 bases from J, with 5 bases in between. CDR3: CASSLSLYEQYF. The DNA for the CDR3 is TGTGCCAGCAGTTTATCTCTTTACGAGCAGTACTTC.

V usage is TRBV29-1 and J usage is TRBJ2-2; no definite D call. Germline V gene data show CDR1 as SQVTM and CDR2 as ANQGSEA. V was pared by 4 bases and J by 3 bases, with 9 bases between. The CDR3 runs to 13 residues. The DNA of the CDR3 is TGCAGCGTTGGTCGAAGGGACACCGGGGAGCTGTTTTTT. Its translation is CSVGRRDTGELFF.

The chain links TRBV7-9 to TRBJ2-1, with no clear D. CDR1 is SEHNR and CDR2 is FQNEAQ in the germline V gene (reference sequence). The ends were cut back, 0 bases at V and 9 bases at J, with 9 bases in the middle. The CDR3 spans 13 residues. The CDR3 coding sequence is TGTGCCAGCAGCTTAGCGGTGTCCGGTGAGCAGTTCTTC. It yields the protein CASSLAVSGEQFF. Combining the CDR3 with reference TRBV7-9 and TRBJ2-1 gives the whole variable domain DTGVSQNPRHKITKRGQNVTFRCDPISEHNRLYWYRQTLGQGPEFLTYFQNEAQLEKSRLLSDRFSAERPKGSFSTLEIQRTEQGDSAMYLCASSLAVSGEQFFGPGTRLTVL.

The rearrangement joins TRBV18 to TRBJ1-4; D may be TRBD1 (6 bases). The CDR3 covers 14 residues. CDR1 and CDR2 from the germline V gene are KGHSH and LQKENI. V was trimmed by 6 bases and J by 4 bases, leaving 12 bases between them. The CDR3 reads CASSPTGRNEKLFF. The CDR3 DNA is TGTGCCAGCTCCCCGACAGGACGTAATGAAAAACTGTTTTTT.

This rearrangement joins TRBV28 to TRBJ1-1; possibly TRBD1 for D (5 bases). The CDR3 extends over 15 amino acids. With 5 bases removed from V and 11 bases from J, the gap between germline ends came to 24 bases. CDR1 is MDHEN and CDR2 is SYDVKM in the germline V gene. CDR3 protein: CASSTADGARAWAFF. The CDR3 DNA reads TGTGCCAGCAGTACTGCTGACGGGGCCCGAGCATGGGCTTTCTTT.

This clone was picked up a small number of times. The V gene is TRBV6-1, the J gene TRBJ1-5; no firm D call. Trimming removed 2 bases at V and 0 bases at J, with 14 bases between. The CDR3 has 17 amino acids. CDR1 and CDR2 (germline): MNHNS, SASEGT. In DNA, the CDR3 is TGTGCCAGCAGTGAATCTAGCAGCGCTGATAGCAATCAGCCCCAGCATTTT. It specifies CASSESSSADSNQPQHF.

The chain couples TRBV28 to TRBJ1-2; the D is unclear. The CDR3 is made up of 13 amino acids. V shed 3 bases and J shed 2 bases, with 7 bases lying between them. Germline CDR1 is MDHEN and CDR2 is SYDVKM. This CDR3 reads CASSFGQNYGYTF. The CDR3 nucleotides are TGTGCCAGCAGTTTCGGCCAGAACTATGGCTACACCTTC.

J is TRBJ2-7 and V is TRBV5-4, with a possible D match to TRBD2 (6 bases). The germline V and J ends were trimmed by 1 base and 2 bases, with 16 bases remaining between them. CDR3 length equals 16 residues. Germline V gives CDR1 SGHNT, CDR2 YYREEE (reference sequence). The CDR3, as DNA: TGTGCCAGCAGCTTGTCTGGCGGGACCACCACCTACGAGCAGTACTTC. This translates into CASSLSGGTTTYEQYF.

V gene TRBV7-9 combines with J gene TRBJ2-3; TRBD2 aligns across 9 bases. The CDR3 is made up of 18 amino acids. The V and J ends lost 5 bases and 1 base, in that order; junction bases with no gene match: 13. The germline gives CDR1 SEHNR, CDR2 FQNEAQ (reference sequence). In DNA form, the CDR3 reads TGTGCCAGCAGCCCACGAATGATCCGACTAGCGGGCACAGATACGCAGTATTTT. It codes for CASSPRMIRLAGTDTQYF. Drawing the rest from reference TRBV7-9 and TRBJ2-3, the complete variable domain is DTGVSQNPRHKITKRGQNVTFRCDPISEHNRLYWYRQTLGQGPEFLTYFQNEAQLEKSRLLSDRFSAERPKGSFSTLEIQRTEQGDSAMYLCASSPRMIRLAGTDTQYFGPGTRLTVL.

This sequence joins TRBV5-8 and TRBJ2-2; the D is unclear. The CDR3 length is 15 residues. Germline V gene lookup returns CDR1 SGHTS and CDR2 YDEGEE. V lost 6 bases and J lost 4, with 16 bases in between. CDR3 in amino acids: CASKWSSNPTGELFF. CDR3 sequence (DNA): TGTGCCAGCAAATGGTCGTCAAATCCCACCGGGGAGCTGTTTTTT.

This chain links TRBV10-3 with TRBJ1-5; 7 nucleotides match TRBD1. The germline gives CDR1 ENHRY, CDR2 SYGVKD. The CDR3 loop spans 13 amino acids. The V segment lost 10 bases and the J segment 3 bases; nucleotides outside the gene matches: 6. The CDR3 protein is CATTGQSNQPQHF. CDR3 in DNA: TGTGCCACCACGGGACAGTCCAATCAGCCCCAGCATTTT.

The chain recombines TRBV28 with TRBJ1-1; 8 bases line up with TRBD1. CDR1 and CDR2 (germline): MDHEN, SYDVKM. The CDR3 runs to 17 residues. Trimming removed 1 base from V and 1 base from J; junction bases left unmatched: 8. The CDR3 protein is CASSLSDRAGWNTEAFF. The DNA of the CDR3 is TGTGCCAGCAGTTTATCGGACAGGGCTGGGTGGAACACTGAAGCTTTCTTT.

This clone was found a few times. The J gene is TRBJ2-3, the V gene TRBV5-1; TRBD1 aligns across 8 bases. Germline loops: CDR1 SGHRS, CDR2 YFSETQ. The CDR3 consists of 15 residues. V shed 4 bases, J shed 0 bases, and the junction held 4 bases outside the gene matches. DNA of the CDR3: TGCGCCAGCAGCCTAGGACAGGGCAGCACAGATACGCAGTATTTT. It translates to CASSLGQGSTDTQYF.

CDR3 nucleotides: TGTGCCAGCACTGGGACAGCAGTCTACGAGCAGTACTTC. Amino acid sequence: CASTGTAVYEQYF. The chain is built from TRBV28 and TRBJ2-7; 7 bases align to TRBD1. The ends lost 7 bases at V and 3 bases at J; junction bases unmatched: 6. Germline V gives CDR1 MDHEN, CDR2 SYDVKM. The CDR3 consists of 13 residues.

This sequence joins TRBV6-6 and TRBJ1-2; unclear D gene. The germline V gene encodes CDR1 MNHNY and CDR2 SVGAGI (reference sequence). The CDR3 length is 13 residues. V was trimmed by 6 bases and J by 0 bases, leaving 8 bases between them. CDR3: CASSSHTNYGYTF. The CDR3 DNA sequence: TGTGCCAGCAGCTCCCACACTAACTATGGCTACACCTTC.

This chain links TRBV9 with TRBJ2-5; the match to TRBD2 covers 8 bases. Trimming took 2 bases from V and 1 from J; bases not matched to a gene: 4. Per the germline V gene, CDR1 is SGDLS and CDR2 is YYNGEE. The CDR3 has 15 amino acids. The CDR3: CASSVSGATQETQYF. The CDR3 DNA follows: TGTGCCAGCAGCGTTAGCGGGGCAACCCAAGAGACCCAGTACTTC.

This chain links TRBV5-8 with TRBJ2-3; the match to TRBD2 covers 9 bases. The CDR3 is 17 residues long. The germline V gene has CDR1 SGHTS and CDR2 YDEGEE. J lost 3 bases, V lost 0 bases, and 8 bases had no gene match. CDR3: CASSLGAGGPGTDTQYF. In DNA form, the CDR3 reads TGTGCCAGCAGCTTGGGGGCGGGAGGGCCTGGGACAGATACGCAGTATTTT.

This chain connects TRBV7-2 to TRBJ2-5; D gene uncertain. CDR1 SGHTA and CDR2 FQGNSA come from the germline V gene. The CDR3 runs 12 residues. With 3 bases removed from V and 5 bases from J, the gap between germline ends came to 7 bases. The CDR3 coding sequence is TGTGCCAGCAGCTTCGGGTTGGAGACCCAGTACTTC. Translation gives CASSFGLETQYF.